The rows below give T cell receptor beta chains drawn from one sample of a study of cytomegalovirus exposure and HLA in healthy donors. Measured with immunoSEQ multiplex PCR; TCRdb has only the in-frame clones, and not every one. The sample has approximately 110,000 clones, about 74% seen once. The specimen sequenced was PBMCs. All receptors derive from a woman between 45 and 60 years old in good health and CMV-seropositive. CDR3s include the opening cysteine and the closing phenylalanine or tryptophan. A D gene is named only where the DNA matches it firmly. Only some rows state a clone size, as once, few, many or a class for expanded clones.

v_gene	abundance	d_gene	j_gene	CDR3aa	CDR3nt
TRBV19	.	TRBD1	TRBJ1-2	CAISGQGTLGYTF	TGTGCCATCTCGGGACAGGGCACTTTAGGCTACACCTTC
TRBV2	.	.	TRBJ1-2	CASSERGYYGYTF	TGTGCCAGCAGTGAGCGGGGGTACTATGGCTACACCTTC
TRBV5-1	.	TRBD2	TRBJ2-5	CASSLLAGGPETQYF	TGCGCCAGCAGTTTGCTCGCGGGGGGGCCAGAGACCCAGTACTTC
TRBV6-1	.	TRBD2	TRBJ2-1	CASSGLAESSYNEQFF	TGTGCCAGCAGTGGACTAGCGGAGAGCTCCTACAATGAGCAGTTCTTC
TRBV7-2	.	TRBD1	TRBJ2-7	CASSLSRDRAYEQYF	TGTGCCAGCAGCTTGTCCCGGGACAGAGCCTACGAGCAGTACTTC
TRBV9	few	.	TRBJ1-3	CASSVDQGRNTIYF	TGTGCCAGCAGCGTAGACCAGGGGAGAAACACCATATATTTT
TRBV28	.	.	TRBJ1-1	CASSSTGSTEAFF	TGTGCCAGCAGTTCCACAGGGAGCACTGAAGCTTTCTTT
TRBV28	.	.	TRBJ1-2	CASSLVGDYYTF	TGTGCCAGCAGTTTAGTCGGGGACTACTACACCTTC
TRBV7-9	.	.	TRBJ1-2	CSSSLYPVLVGYTF	TGTTCCAGCAGCTTATATCCAGTCCTTGTGGGCTACACCTTC
TRBV6-6	.	.	TRBJ1-5	CASSYTGYSNQPQHF	TGTGCCAGCAGTTACACGGGGTATAGCAATCAGCCCCAGCATTTT
TRBV10-3	.	TRBD2	TRBJ2-2	CAISGRAGVNTGELFF	TGTGCCATCAGTGGACGAGCGGGGGTGAACACCGGGGAGCTGTTTTTT
TRBV2	.	TRBD2	TRBJ2-5	CATRTSGKQETQYF	TGTGCCACCCGGACTAGCGGGAAGCAAGAGACCCAGTACTTC
TRBV28	.	.	TRBJ2-1	CASGQVEQFF	TGTGCCAGCGGTCAGGTCGAGCAGTTCTTC
TRBV6-1	.	TRBD2	TRBJ2-7	CASSGGTTINEQYF	TGTGCCAGCAGTGGGGGGACTACCATCAACGAGCAGTACTTC
TRBV9	.	.	TRBJ2-3	CASSVPSTDTQYF	TGTGCCAGCAGCGTCCCGAGCACAGATACGCAGTATTTT